These T cell receptor beta chains were read from a single sample in a study of blood T cells in healthy people across ages. TCRdb re-analysed the 5' RACE reads in MiXCR, keeping a single row per CDR3 protein. This table has roughly 2 million distinct CDR3 sequences, 40% to 55% appearing once. Sequenced: blood. The source is a woman aged 35 to 49 in good health. Each CDR3 is given with its conserved first and last residue. D genes are given only for firm matches. Some rows mark clone size as missing; the rest say once, few, many or name a class of expanded clone.

>.|TRBJ1-4|TRBV14|.
CASSQDSGSFQNEKLFF
TGTGCCAGCAGCCAAGATTCGGGCAGTTTCCAAAATGAAAAACTGTTTTTT
>.|TRBJ2-3|TRBV19|.
CASSITTSDTQYF
TGTGCCAGTAGTATAACGACCTCAGATACGCAGTATTTT
>few|TRBJ2-1|TRBV6-5|TRBD1
CASSIDRGTYNEQFF
TGTGCCAGCAGCATTGACAGGGGGACATACAATGAGCAGTTCTTC
>.|TRBJ1-2|TRBV29-1|TRBD1
CSVAAETRDSRYGYTF
TGCAGCGTTGCTGCGGAAACCCGGGACAGCCGATATGGCTACACCTTC
>.|TRBJ2-2|TRBV12-3/TRBV12-4|TRBD1
CASSWDSLTGELFF
TGTGCCAGCAGTTGGGACAGTCTCACCGGGGAGCTGTTTTTT
>few|TRBJ2-5|TRBV29-1|TRBD2
CSVGGRRGVGETQYF
TGCAGCGTTGGGGGTCGGCGGGGGGTTGGTGAGACCCAGTACTTC
>once|TRBJ2-5|TRBV7-8|TRBD2
CASSLGRSSGGPSQETQYF
TGTGCCAGCAGCTTAGGAAGGTCTAGCGGGGGGCCATCCCAAGAGACCCAGTACTTC
>.|TRBJ2-1|TRBV5-1|.
CASSLGLGQSLYNEQFF
TGCGCCAGCAGCTTGGGCCTCGGGCAGAGCCTCTACAATGAGCAGTTCTTC
>.|TRBJ2-5|TRBV11-2|.
CASSLGGPHNEQYF
TGTGCCAGCAGCTTAGGGGGGCCCCACAATGAGCAGTACTTC
>few|TRBJ1-2|TRBV28|.
CATIESYGYTF
TGTGCCACCATTGAGAGCTATGGCTACACCTTC
>.|TRBJ2-5|TRBV6-2/TRBV6-3|.
CASSYATGFREQYF
TGTGCCAGCAGTTACGCCACAGGCTTTAGGGAGCAGTACTTC
>.|TRBJ2-5|TRBV20-1|.
CSARVSALQETQYF
TGCAGTGCTAGAGTTAGCGCCCTCCAAGAGACCCAGTACTTC
>.|TRBJ2-1|TRBV6-5|.
CASSWDASYNEQFF
TGTGCCAGCAGTTGGGACGCCTCCTACAATGAGCAGTTCTTC
>.|TRBJ2-3|TRBV7-6|TRBD2
CASSLAGGADDTQYF
TGTGCCAGCAGCTTAGCCGGGGGGGCCGATGATACGCAGTATTTT
>.|TRBJ2-5|TRBV11-2|.
CASSLDLGGLGTQYF
TGTGCCAGCAGCTTAGATTTGGGCGGCCTCGGGACCCAGTACTTC
>.|TRBJ1-2|TRBV20-1|TRBD1
CSAARTGAINYGYTF
TGCAGTGCTGCCCGGACAGGGGCGATTAACTATGGCTACACCTTC
>few|TRBJ2-7|TRBV18|TRBD1
CASSPKTGGASYEQYF
TGTGCCAGCTCACCAAAGACAGGGGGGGCCTCCTACGAGCAGTACTTC
>.|TRBJ2-5|TRBV20-1|TRBD1
CSALPGQGVQETQYF
TGCAGTGCTCTTCCGGGACAGGGGGTACAAGAGACCCAGTACTTC
>.|TRBJ1-2|TRBV4-1|TRBD1
CASSQEQGDGYTF
TGCGCCAGCAGCCAAGAGCAGGGGGATGGCTACACCTTC
>.|TRBJ2-7|TRBV20-1|TRBD1
CSAAGGGYEQYF
TGCAGTGCTGCAGGGGGCGGATACGAGCAGTACTTC
>.|TRBJ2-5|TRBV27|.
CASSNQQGETQYF
TGTGCCAGCAGTAACCAACAGGGAGAGACCCAGTACTTC
>.|TRBJ2-1|TRBV12-3/TRBV12-4|.
CASSSQQGFGEQFF
TGTGCCAGCAGTAGCCAACAGGGTTTCGGTGAGCAGTTCTTC
>few|TRBJ2-3|TRBV10-3|TRBD2
CALGASGGLDTQYF
TGTGCCCTCGGGGCTAGCGGGGGATTAGATACGCAGTATTTT
>.|TRBJ1-4|TRBV7-9|.
CASSFSPQGNEKLFF
TGTGCCAGCAGCTTTTCCCCGCAGGGTAATGAAAAACTGTTTTTT
>.|TRBJ1-2|TRBV6-5|TRBD1
CAGSYLDRDSGYTF
TGTGCCGGCAGTTATCTGGACAGGGACTCTGGCTACACCTTC
>once|TRBJ2-3|TRBV12-3/TRBV12-4|TRBD1
CASRLQGNEVYF
TGTGCCAGCAGATTACAGGGGAATGAGGTGTATTTT
>.|TRBJ1-4|TRBV7-2|.
CASSLGGAASNEKLFF
TGTGCCAGCAGCTTAGGGGGGGCGGCATCTAATGAAAAACTGTTTTTT
>many|TRBJ2-1|TRBV6-2/TRBV6-3|TRBD2
CASTITGLASEQFF
TGTGCCAGCACTATAACGGGACTAGCAAGTGAGCAGTTCTTC
>.|TRBJ1-2|TRBV4-3|.
CASSPGGGLSYGYTF
TGCGCCAGCAGCCCCGGGGGGGGCCTCTCCTATGGCTACACCTTC
>.|TRBJ2-5|TRBV6-2/TRBV6-3|.
CASSTGNDQETQYF
TGTGCCAGCAGTACGGGGAACGACCAAGAGACCCAGTACTTC
>.|TRBJ2-4|TRBV5-1|.
CASSPTPEAYIQYF
TGCGCCAGCAGCCCCACGCCAGAAGCCTACATTCAGTACTTC
>few|TRBJ2-4|TRBV7-2|TRBD1
CASSTGQGENIQYF
TGTGCCAGCAGCACCGGACAGGGCGAAAACATTCAGTACTTC
>few|TRBJ1-4|TRBV29-1|TRBD1
CSVRPGQGNEKLFF
TGCAGCGTCAGACCGGGACAGGGAAATGAAAAACTGTTTTTT
>.|TRBJ2-5|TRBV9|.
CASSVQGRTETQYF
TGTGCCAGCAGCGTACAGGGAAGGACAGAGACCCAGTACTTC
>.|TRBJ2-1|TRBV14|.
CASSSRGGIYNEQFF
TGTGCCAGCAGCTCCCGGGGTGGGATTTACAATGAGCAGTTCTTC
>.|TRBJ2-1|TRBV7-2|TRBD2
CASSLVGSGGASEQFF
TGTGCCAGCAGCTTAGTTGGTAGCGGGGGGGCGAGTGAGCAGTTCTTC
>few|TRBJ2-5|TRBV6-1|.
CASSRQGLRETQYF
TGTGCCAGCAGTCGACAGGGACTCCGAGAGACCCAGTACTTC